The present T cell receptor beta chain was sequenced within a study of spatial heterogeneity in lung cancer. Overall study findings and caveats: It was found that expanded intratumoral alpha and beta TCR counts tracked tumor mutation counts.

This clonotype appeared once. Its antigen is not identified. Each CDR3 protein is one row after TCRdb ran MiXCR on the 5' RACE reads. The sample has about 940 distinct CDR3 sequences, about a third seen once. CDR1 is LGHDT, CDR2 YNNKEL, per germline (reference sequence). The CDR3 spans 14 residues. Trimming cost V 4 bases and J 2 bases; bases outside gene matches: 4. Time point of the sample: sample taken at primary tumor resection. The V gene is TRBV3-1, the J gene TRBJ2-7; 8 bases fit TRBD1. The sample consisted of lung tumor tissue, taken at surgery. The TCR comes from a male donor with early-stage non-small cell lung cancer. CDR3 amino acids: CASSRTGSTYEQYF. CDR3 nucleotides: TGTGCCAGCAGCCGGACAGGGTCTACCTACGAGCAGTACTTC.